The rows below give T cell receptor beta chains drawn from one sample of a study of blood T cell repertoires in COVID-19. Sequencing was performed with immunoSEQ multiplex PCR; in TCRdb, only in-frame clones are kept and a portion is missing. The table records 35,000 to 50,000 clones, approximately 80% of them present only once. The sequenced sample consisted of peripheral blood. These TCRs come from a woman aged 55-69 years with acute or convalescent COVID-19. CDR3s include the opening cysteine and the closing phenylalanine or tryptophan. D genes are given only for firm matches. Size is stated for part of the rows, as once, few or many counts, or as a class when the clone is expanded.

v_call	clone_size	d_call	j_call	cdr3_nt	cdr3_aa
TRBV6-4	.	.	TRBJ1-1	TGTGCCAGCACGGACCGGGGAGATGGAAACACTGAAGCTTTCTTT	CASTDRGDGNTEAFF
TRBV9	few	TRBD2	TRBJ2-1	TGTGCCAGCAGCGTAGATAACGGGGGGGCTTTTGAGCAGTTCTTC	CASSVDNGGAFEQFF
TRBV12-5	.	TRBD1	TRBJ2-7	TGTGCTAGTGCCCAAATTTCCGGGACAGGGTTCTTCGAGCAGTACTTC	CASAQISGTGFFEQYF
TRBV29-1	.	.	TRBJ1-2	TGCAGCGTTGAAAATACAGGGACCCCCTATGGCTACACCTTC	CSVENTGTPYGYTF
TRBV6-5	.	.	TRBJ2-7	TGTGCCAGCAGACCGAGCCTCACCTCCTACGAGCAGTACTTC	CASRPSLTSYEQYF
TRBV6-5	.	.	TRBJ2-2	TGTGCCATCTCTGGAAACAGGGTGGCCGGGGAGCTGTTTTTT	CAISGNRVAGELFF
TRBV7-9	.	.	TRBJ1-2	TGTGCCAGCAGTTACAGGGAAGACGGCTACACCTTC	CASSYREDGYTF
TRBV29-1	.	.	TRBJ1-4	TGCAGCGTCCTGGGGCAGGGTCCGGCAACTAATGAAAAACTGTTTTTT	CSVLGQGPATNEKLFF
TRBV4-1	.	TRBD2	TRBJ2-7	TGCGCCAGCAGCCAAGGGGGTAGCGGGGGATTTTTCTCCTACGAGCAGTACTTC	CASSQGGSGGFFSYEQYF
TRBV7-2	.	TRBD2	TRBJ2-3	TGTGCCAGCAGCTTTTTAGCGGGGGCAGATACGCAGTATTTT	CASSFLAGADTQYF
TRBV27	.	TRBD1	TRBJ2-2	TGTGCCAGCAGGAGCGGGACAGGGGCTAGGGGGGAGCTGTTTTTT	CASRSGTGARGELFF
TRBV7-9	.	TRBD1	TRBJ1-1	TGTGCCAGCAGCTCAGCTCCAGGGGGCGGGACTGAAGCTTTCTTT	CASSSAPGGGTEAFF
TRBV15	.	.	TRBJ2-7	TGTGCCACCAGCAGAGTGGGGCTCCCCTACGAGCAGTACTTC	CATSRVGLPYEQYF
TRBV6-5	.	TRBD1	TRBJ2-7	TGTGCCAGCTCAACTGGGGACAGGGGATACGAGCAGTACTTC	CASSTGDRGYEQYF
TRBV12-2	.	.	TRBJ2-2	TGTGCAAGTCGCTTACAGAACGGGTGGAACACCGGGGAGCTGTTTTTT	CASRLQNGWNTGELFF
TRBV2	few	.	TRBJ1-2	TGTGCCTCTTCAGGGACTGGACTTTCTAACTATGGCTACACCTTC	CASSGTGLSNYGYTF
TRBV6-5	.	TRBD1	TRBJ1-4	TGTGCCAGCAGTTATGTGGCAGGGGGTCGAAAACTGTTTTTT	CASSYVAGGRKLFF
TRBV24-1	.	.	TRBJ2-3	TGTGCCACCAGTGATCAGACTACAAATACGCAGTATTTT	CATSDQTTNTQYF
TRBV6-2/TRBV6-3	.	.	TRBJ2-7	TGTGCCAGCAGTTTCTTCAGGGGGGCCTCCGAGCAGTACTTC	CASSFFRGASEQYF
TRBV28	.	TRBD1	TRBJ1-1	TGTGCCAGCAGTTTGACAGGGGGCGGTGAAGCTTTCTTT	CASSLTGGGEAFF
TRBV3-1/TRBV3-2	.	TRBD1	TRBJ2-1	TGTGCCAGCAGCCAGGGGGAAGGGACAGGCCTGGGGAATGAGCAGTTCTTC	CASSQGEGTGLGNEQFF
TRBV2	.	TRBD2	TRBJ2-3	TGTGCCAGCAGTGAAGCCCCCGATAGCGGGGGAACAGATACGCAGTATTTT	CASSEAPDSGGTDTQYF
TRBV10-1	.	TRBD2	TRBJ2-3	TGCGCCAGCAGTGAGTCGGGGACTAGCGGGAACACAGATACGCAGTATTTT	CASSESGTSGNTDTQYF
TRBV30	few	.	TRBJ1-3	TGTGCCTGGGCGGCTGGAAACACCATATATTTT	CAWAAGNTIYF
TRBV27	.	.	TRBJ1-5	TGTGCCAGCAGTCCCCTCGTGAATCAGCCCCAGCATTTT	CASSPLVNQPQHF